The 8 T cell receptor beta chains below were found in one sample sequenced in a study of control samples from healthy donors and cancer patients. Clones were sequenced by immunoSEQ multiplex PCR, and TCRdb holds only the in-frame ones, with some missing. The sample includes approximately 100,000 clones, around 90% of them seen just once. Sequenced material: blood. The receptor set was obtained from a human donor in good health. The donor label of this sample is uncertain.

The chain carries TRBV2 and TRBJ2-5; 11 bases match TRBD1. The CDR3 spans 16 residues. V lost 8 bases to trimming and J lost 7 bases; unmatched junction nucleotides: 15. Germline CDR1 SNHLY, CDR2 FYNNEI. This CDR3 is CASERGQGGRIGTQYF. The CDR3 bases are TGTGCCAGCGAAAGGGGACAGGGGGGTAGGATCGGGACCCAGTACTTC.

The V and J genes are TRBV5-1 and TRBJ2-7; possible D gene TRBD2, 6 bases. The V end lost 1 base, the J end lost 5 bases, and 13 bases lay between the germline ends. This CDR3 is 14 amino acids long. CDR1 and CDR2 from the germline V gene are SGHRS and YFSETQ. The CDR3 nucleotides are TGCGCCAGCAGCTTGTATCGGGACTCGGACGAGCAGTACTTC. Its translation: CASSLYRDSDEQYF.

V usage is TRBV30 and J usage is TRBJ1-4; D is possibly TRBD1 (5 bases). The CDR3 runs to 15 residues. Germline CDR1 and CDR2: GTSNPN and SVGIG (reference sequence). Trimming stripped 0 bases from V and 7 bases from J, with 15 bases between. The CDR3 reads CAWSVLGTSGEKLFF. The CDR3 DNA reads TGTGCCTGGAGTGTACTCGGGACGAGCGGTGAAAAACTGTTTTTT.

A note on this clone: The same CDR3 can be traced to other DNA sequences in this sample. DNA for the CDR3: TGCAGTGCTAGTACGGGAAATCAGCCCCAGCATTTT. As protein: CSASTGNQPQHF. The V and J genes are TRBV20-1 and TRBJ1-5; D is unresolved. CDR1 is DFQATT and CDR2 is SNEGSKA in the germline V gene (reference sequence). The CDR3 has 12 amino acids. V lost 3 bases and J 4 bases, leaving 7 bases between the germline ends.

The chain links TRBV6-5 to TRBJ1-2; 9 nucleotides agree with TRBD1. V shed 8 bases, J shed 9 bases, and the junction held 7 bases outside the gene matches. The CDR3 has 12 residues. The germline V gene has CDR1 MNHEY and CDR2 SVGAGI. CDR3 protein: CASGTGSLSYTF. The CDR3 nucleotides read TGTGCCAGCGGGACAGGGTCTTTAAGCTACACCTTC.

The V gene is TRBV5-1, the J gene TRBJ1-2, with a possible D match to TRBD1 (5 bases). CDR3 length: 18 residues. Germline V lookup: CDR1 SGHRS, CDR2 YFSETQ. V lost 4 bases and J 0 bases, leaving 22 bases between the germline ends. The CDR3 is CASSAGLGSDTSNYGYTF. The CDR3 nucleotides read TGCGCCAGCAGCGCGGGACTTGGCTCGGACACTTCTAACTATGGCTACACCTTC.

The CDR3 coding sequence is TGTGCCAGCAGTGAATTAAACCTGTACTGGGGCGCTAGTGGCTACACCTTC. It codes for CASSELNLYWGASGYTF. The V and J genes are TRBV6-1 and TRBJ1-2; D might be TRBD1 (5 bases). Trimming pared 2 bases from V and 7 bases from J, leaving 23 bases between. Germline CDR1 reads MNHNS; CDR2 reads SASEGT. The CDR3 sequence is 17 residues long.

The chain uses TRBV5-8 and TRBJ2-3; D unresolved. This CDR3 is built from 11 residues. V was clipped by 2 bases and J by 4 bases, with 2 bases between them. Germline V gene lookup returns CDR1 SGHTS and CDR2 YDEGEE. CDR3 DNA sequence: TGTGCCAGCAGCTTAGCAGATACGCAGTATTTT. It encodes CASSLADTQYF. Using reference TRBV5-8 and TRBJ2-3 for the parts outside the CDR3, the full variable domain is EAGVTQSPTHLIKTRGQQATLRCSPISGHTSVYWYQQALGLGLQFLLWYDEGEERNRGNFPPRFSGRQFPNYSSELNVNALELEDSALYLCASSLADTQYFGPGTRLTVL.